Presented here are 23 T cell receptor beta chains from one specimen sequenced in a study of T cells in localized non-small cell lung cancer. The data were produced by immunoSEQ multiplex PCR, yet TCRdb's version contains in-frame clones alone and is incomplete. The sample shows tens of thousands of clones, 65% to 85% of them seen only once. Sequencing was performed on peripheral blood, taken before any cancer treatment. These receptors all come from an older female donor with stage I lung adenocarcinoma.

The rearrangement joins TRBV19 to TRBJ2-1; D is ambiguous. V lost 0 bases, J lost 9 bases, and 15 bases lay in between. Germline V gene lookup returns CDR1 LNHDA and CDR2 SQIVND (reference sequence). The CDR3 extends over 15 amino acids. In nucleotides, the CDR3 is TGTGCCAGTAGTATAGACTATCGATTCCGACCTGAGCAGTTCTTC. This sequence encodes CASSIDYRFRPEQFF.

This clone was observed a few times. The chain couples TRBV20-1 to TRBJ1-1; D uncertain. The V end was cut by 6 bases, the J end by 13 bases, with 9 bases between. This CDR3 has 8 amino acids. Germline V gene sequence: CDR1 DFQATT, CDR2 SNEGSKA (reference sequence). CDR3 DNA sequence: TGCAGTGCCCGGGAGGATTTCTTT. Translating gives CSAREDFF.

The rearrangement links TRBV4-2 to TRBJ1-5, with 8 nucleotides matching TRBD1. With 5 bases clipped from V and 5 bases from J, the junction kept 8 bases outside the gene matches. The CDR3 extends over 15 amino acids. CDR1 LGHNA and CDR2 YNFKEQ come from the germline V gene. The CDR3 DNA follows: TGTGCCAGCAGCTCGTCAGGGACAGGCCATCAGCCCCAGCATTTT. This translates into CASSSSGTGHQPQHF.

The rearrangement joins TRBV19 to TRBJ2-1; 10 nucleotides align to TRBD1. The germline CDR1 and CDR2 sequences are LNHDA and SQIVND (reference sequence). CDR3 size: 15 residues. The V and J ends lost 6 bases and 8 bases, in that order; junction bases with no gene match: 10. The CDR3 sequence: CASSIDRGRRDEQFF. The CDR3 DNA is TGTGCCAGTAGCATCGACAGGGGGCGCAGGGATGAGCAGTTCTTC.

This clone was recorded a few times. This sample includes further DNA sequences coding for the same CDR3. Here the CDR3 DNA reads TGTGCCAGCAGCTTAATAGACAATCAGCCCCAGCATTTT. It specifies CASSLIDNQPQHF. The chain couples TRBV7-2 to TRBJ1-5, with D uncertain. Per germline, CDR1 SGHTA and CDR2 FQGNSA. The ends were cut back, 2 bases at V and 3 bases at J, with 5 bases in the middle. The CDR3 consists of 13 residues. The variable domain in full, completed from reference TRBV7-2 and TRBJ1-5, reads GAGVSQSPSNKVTEKGKDVELRCDPISGHTALYWYRQSLGQGLEFLIYFQGNSAPDKSGLPSDRFSAERTGGSVSTLTIQRTQQEDSAVYLCASSLIDNQPQHFGDGTRLSIL.

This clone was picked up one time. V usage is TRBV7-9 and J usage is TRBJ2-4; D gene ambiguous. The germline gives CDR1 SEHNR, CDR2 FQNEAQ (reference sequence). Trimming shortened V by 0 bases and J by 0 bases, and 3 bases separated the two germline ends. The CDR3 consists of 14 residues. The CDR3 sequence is CASSLAEAKNIQYF. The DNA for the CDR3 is TGTGCCAGCAGCTTAGCGGAAGCCAAAAACATTCAGTACTTC. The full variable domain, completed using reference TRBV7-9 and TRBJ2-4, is DTGVSQNPRHKITKRGQNVTFRCDPISEHNRLYWYRQTLGQGPEFLTYFQNEAQLEKSRLLSDRFSAERPKGSFSTLEIQRTEQGDSAMYLCASSLAEAKNIQYFGAGTRLSVL.

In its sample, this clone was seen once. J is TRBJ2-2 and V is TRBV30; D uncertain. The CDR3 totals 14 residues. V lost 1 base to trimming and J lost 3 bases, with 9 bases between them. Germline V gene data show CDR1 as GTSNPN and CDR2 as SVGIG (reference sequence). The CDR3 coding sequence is TGTGCCTGGAGTGCCGACATCTACACCGGGGAGCTGTTTTTT. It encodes CAWSADIYTGELFF.

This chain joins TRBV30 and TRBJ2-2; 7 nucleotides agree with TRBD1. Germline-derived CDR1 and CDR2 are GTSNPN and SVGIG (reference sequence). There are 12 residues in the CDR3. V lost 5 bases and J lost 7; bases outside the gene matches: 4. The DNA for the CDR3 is TGTGCCTGGTGGGCAGGGGGCGGGGAGCTGTTTTTT. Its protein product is CAWWAGGGELFF.

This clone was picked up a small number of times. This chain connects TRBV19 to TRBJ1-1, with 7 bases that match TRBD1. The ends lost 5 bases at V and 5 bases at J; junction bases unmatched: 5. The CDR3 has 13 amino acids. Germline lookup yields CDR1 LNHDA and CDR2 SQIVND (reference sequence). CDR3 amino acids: CASSPTGETEAFF. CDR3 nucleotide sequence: TGTGCCAGTAGTCCTACAGGGGAAACTGAAGCTTTCTTT.

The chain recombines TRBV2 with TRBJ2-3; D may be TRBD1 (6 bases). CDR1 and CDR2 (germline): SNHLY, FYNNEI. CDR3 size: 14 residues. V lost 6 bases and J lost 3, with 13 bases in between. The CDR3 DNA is TGTGCCAGCAGCCGCAGGGGAACGACAGATACGCAGTATTTT. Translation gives CASSRRGTTDTQYF.

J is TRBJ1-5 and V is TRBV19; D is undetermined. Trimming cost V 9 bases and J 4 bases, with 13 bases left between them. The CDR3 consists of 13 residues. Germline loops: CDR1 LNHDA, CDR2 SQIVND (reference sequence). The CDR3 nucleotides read TGTGCCAGCAACTCGGGAGGGAATCAGCCCCAGCATTTT. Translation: CASNSGGNQPQHF.

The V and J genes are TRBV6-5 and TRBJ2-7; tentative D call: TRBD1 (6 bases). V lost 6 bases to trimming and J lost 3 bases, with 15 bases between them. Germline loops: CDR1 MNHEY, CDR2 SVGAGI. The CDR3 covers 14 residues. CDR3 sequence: CASRPDRLHYEQYF. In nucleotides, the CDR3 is TGTGCCAGCAGACCCGACAGGTTGCACTACGAGCAGTACTTC.

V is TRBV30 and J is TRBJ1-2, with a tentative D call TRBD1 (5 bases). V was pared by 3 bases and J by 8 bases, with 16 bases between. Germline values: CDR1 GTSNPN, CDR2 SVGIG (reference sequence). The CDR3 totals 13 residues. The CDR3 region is CAWSPLRGNGYTF. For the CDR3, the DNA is TGTGCCTGGAGCCCCCTCCGGGGGAACGGCTACACCTTC. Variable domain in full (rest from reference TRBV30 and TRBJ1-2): SQTIHQWPATLVQPVGSPLSLECTVEGTSNPNLYWYRQAAGRGLQLLFYSVGIGQISSEVPQNLSASRPQDRQFILSSKKLLLSDSGFYLCAWSPLRGNGYTFGSGTRLTVV.

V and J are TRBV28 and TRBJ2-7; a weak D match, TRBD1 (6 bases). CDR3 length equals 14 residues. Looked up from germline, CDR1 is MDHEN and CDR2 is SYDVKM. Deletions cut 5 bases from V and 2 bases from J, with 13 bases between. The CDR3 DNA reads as TGTGCCAGCAGTCCCGGGACAACTCCCTACGAGCAGTACTTC. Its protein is CASSPGTTPYEQYF.

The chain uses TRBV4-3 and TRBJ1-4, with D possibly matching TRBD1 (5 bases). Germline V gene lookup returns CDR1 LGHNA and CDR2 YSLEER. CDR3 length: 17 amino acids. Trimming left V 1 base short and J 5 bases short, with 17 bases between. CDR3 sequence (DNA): TGCGCCAGCAGCCAAGTAATCGGTGGTCGGGGGAATGAAAAACTGTTTTTT. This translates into CASSQVIGGRGNEKLFF.

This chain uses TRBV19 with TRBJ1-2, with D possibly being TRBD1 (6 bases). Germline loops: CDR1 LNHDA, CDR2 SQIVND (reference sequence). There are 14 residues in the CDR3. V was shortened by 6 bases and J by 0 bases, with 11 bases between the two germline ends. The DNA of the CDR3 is TGTGCCAGTAGCGAACAGGGAGCTAACTATGGCTACACCTTC. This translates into CASSEQGANYGYTF.

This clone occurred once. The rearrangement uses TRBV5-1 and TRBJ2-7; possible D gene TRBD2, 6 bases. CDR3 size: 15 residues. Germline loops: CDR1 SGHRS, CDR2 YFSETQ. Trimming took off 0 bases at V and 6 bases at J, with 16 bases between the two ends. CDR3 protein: CASSLVGSTSSEQYF. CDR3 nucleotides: TGCGCCAGCAGCTTGGTTGGCTCGACTAGTTCCGAGCAGTACTTC.

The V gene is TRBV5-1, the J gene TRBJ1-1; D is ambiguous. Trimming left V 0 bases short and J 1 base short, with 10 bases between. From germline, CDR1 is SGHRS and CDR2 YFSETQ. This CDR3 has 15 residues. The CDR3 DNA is TGCGCCAGCAGCTTGGTAGGAGGATCGAACACTGAAGCTTTCTTT. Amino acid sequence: CASSLVGGSNTEAFF.

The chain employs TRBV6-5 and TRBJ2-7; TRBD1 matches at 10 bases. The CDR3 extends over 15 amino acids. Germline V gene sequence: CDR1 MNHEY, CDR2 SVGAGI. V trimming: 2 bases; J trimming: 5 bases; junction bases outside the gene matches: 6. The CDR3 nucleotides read TGTGCCAGCAGTTACGGGACAGGGGTTCATAACGAGCAGTACTTC. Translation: CASSYGTGVHNEQYF.

CDR3 DNA: TGTGCCAGCAGACCAAGCCGGCTTTATAATTCACCCCTCCACTTT. Residues: CASRPSRLYNSPLHF. The V and J genes are TRBV6-5 and TRBJ1-6; D unresolved. Germline V gene sequence: CDR1 MNHEY, CDR2 SVGAGI. V lost 6 bases to trimming and J lost 4 bases, with 13 bases between them. The CDR3 extends over 15 amino acids.

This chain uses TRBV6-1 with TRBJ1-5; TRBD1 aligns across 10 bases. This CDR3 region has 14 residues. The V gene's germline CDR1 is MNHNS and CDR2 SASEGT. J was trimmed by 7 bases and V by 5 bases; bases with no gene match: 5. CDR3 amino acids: CASSWTGGRQPQHF. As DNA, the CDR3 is TGTGCCAGCAGTTGGACAGGGGGGAGGCAGCCCCAGCATTTT.

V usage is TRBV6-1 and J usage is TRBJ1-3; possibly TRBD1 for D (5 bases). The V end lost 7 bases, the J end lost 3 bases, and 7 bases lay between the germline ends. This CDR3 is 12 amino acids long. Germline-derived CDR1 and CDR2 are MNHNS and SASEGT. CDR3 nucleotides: TGTGCCAGCAATACAGGTGGAAACACCATATATTTT. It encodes CASNTGGNTIYF.

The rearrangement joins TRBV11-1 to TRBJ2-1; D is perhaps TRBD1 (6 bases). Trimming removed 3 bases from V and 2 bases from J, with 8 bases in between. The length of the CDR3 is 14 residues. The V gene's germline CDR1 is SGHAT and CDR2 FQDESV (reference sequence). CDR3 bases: TGTGCCAGCAGCTTCAGGACAGCCTACAATGAGCAGTTCTTC. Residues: CASSFRTAYNEQFF.